Each of the 7 T cell receptor beta chains below was sequenced from the same sample in a study of OX40 agonist ivuxolimab in advanced cancers. Sequenced by immunoSEQ multiplex PCR; TCRdb stores in-frame clones only, minus some. Counted here are about 70,000 clones, 85% to 90% occurring once; the ten biggest clones make up approximately 12%. The sequencing here drew on CD4+ or CD8+ T cells sorted from blood, taken in a trial of the OX40 agonist ivuxolimab. These receptors originate from an adult with an advanced solid tumor such as melanoma, head and neck, liver or kidney cancer.

This clone was seen just once. The gene calls are TRBV5-1 and TRBJ2-3; 7 bases map to TRBD1. The length of the CDR3 is 16 residues. Germline CDR1 reads SGHRS; CDR2 reads YFSETQ. The V and J ends lost 0 bases and 6 bases, in that order; junction bases with no gene match: 10. CDR3 amino acids: CASSLGDRASGDTQYF. The CDR3, as DNA: TGCGCCAGCAGCTTGGGAGACAGGGCGAGTGGGGATACGCAGTATTTT.

The V gene is TRBV5-1, the J gene TRBJ2-1, with 13 bases fitting TRBD2. The CDR3 covers 16 residues. Germline loops: CDR1 SGHRS, CDR2 YFSETQ. V lost 3 bases, J lost 8 bases, and 8 bases stayed unmatched. Written as DNA, the CDR3 is TGCGCCAGCAGCTCATCCGGGACTAGCGGGATAGATGAGCAGTTCTTC. Translation: CASSSSGTSGIDEQFF.

V and J are TRBV4-2 and TRBJ2-7, with D perhaps matching TRBD1 or TRBD2 (6 bases each). CDR3 length: 14 amino acids. V was clipped by 5 bases and J by 2 bases, with 13 bases between them. Germline-derived CDR1 and CDR2 are LGHNA and YNFKEQ. The CDR3 is CASSLEGETYEQYF. The CDR3 coding sequence is TGTGCCAGCAGCTTGGAGGGGGAAACCTACGAGCAGTACTTC.

The CDR3 nucleotides read TGTGCCTGGGCAAGTGGGACAGGGGTCCCTGAAGCTTTCTTT. Translated, it gives CAWASGTGVPEAFF. V gene TRBV30 combines with J gene TRBJ1-1, with 10 nucleotides matching TRBD1. The germline V gene has CDR1 GTSNPN and CDR2 SVGIG (reference sequence). V was pared by 5 bases and J by 6 bases, with 9 bases of the junction left unmatched. The CDR3 loop spans 14 amino acids. Drawing the rest from reference TRBV30 and TRBJ1-1, the complete variable domain is SQTIHQWPATLVQPVGSPLSLECTVEGTSNPNLYWYRQAAGRGLQLLFYSVGIGQISSEVPQNLSASRPQDRQFILSSKKLLLSDSGFYLCAWASGTGVPEAFFGQGTRLTVV.

This clone was found once. V is TRBV12-5 and J is TRBJ1-4, with D perhaps TRBD1 (5 bases). Trimming stripped 3 bases from V and 3 bases from J, with 8 bases between. Germline CDR1 LGHNT, CDR2 FRNRAP. The CDR3 contains 14 residues. The CDR3 DNA is TGTGCTAGTGGTTTCCAGGGAGCTAATGAAAAACTGTTTTTT. Translation gives CASGFQGANEKLFF. The whole variable domain, remainder taken from reference TRBV12-5 and TRBJ1-4, is DARVTQTPRHKVTEMGQEVTMRCQPILGHNTVFWYRQTMMQGLELLAYFRNRAPLDDSGMPKDRFSAEMPDATLATLKIQPSEPRDSAVYFCASGFQGANEKLFFGSGTQLSVL.

The chain employs TRBV5-6 and TRBJ2-5; either TRBD1 or TRBD2 may fit D (6 bases each). This CDR3 contains 17 residues. Germline values: CDR1 SGHDT, CDR2 YYEEEE. The V gene lost 1 base and the J gene lost 5 bases, with 21 bases spanning the gap. This CDR3 is CASSLQGRRGFRETQYF. DNA for the CDR3: TGTGCCAGCAGCTTGCAAGGGAGGAGGGGGTTTCGGGAGACCCAGTACTTC. Full variable domain (outside the CDR3, taken from reference TRBV5-6 and TRBJ2-5): DAGVTQSPTHLIKTRGQQVTLRCSPKSGHDTVSWYQQALGQGPQFIFQYYEEEERQRGNFPDRFSGHQFPNYSSELNVNALLLGDSALYLCASSLQGRRGFRETQYFGPGTRLLVL.

V gene TRBV7-6 combines with J gene TRBJ1-5, with D unclear. This CDR3 region has 16 residues. Germline loops: CDR1 SGHVS, CDR2 FNYEAQ. With 5 bases removed from V and 0 bases from J, the gap between germline ends came to 14 bases. The CDR3 is CASSPTDKYSNQPQHF. In nucleotides, the CDR3 is TGTGCCAGCAGCCCTACAGACAAGTATAGCAATCAGCCCCAGCATTTT.